This note documents a single TCR beta chain sequence. Its cognate antigen is unknown. Deep-level assay runs were performed. Measured with immunoSEQ multiplex PCR; TCRdb has only the in-frame clones, and not every one. The repertoire holds more than 2,000,000 clones, with more than 90% as singletons. This sample is part of a study of shared clonotypes between healthy human individuals. Whole-study findings and limits: A limitation of the genetic and exposure-history diversity represented arose from few donors. Blood was the sole source, and tissue repertoires probably differ.

The receptor was derived from a man aged 18 to 30 in good health. The sample taken for sequencing was naive CD4+ T cells sorted from blood. Subset reported: CD45RA+ positively selected.

DNA for the CDR3: TGTGCCAGCTCATCAAACGGGCCCACCACAGATACGCAGTATTTT. Amino acid sequence: CASSSNGPTTDTQYF. The chain carries TRBV18 and TRBJ2-3, with no clear D. The CDR3 spans 15 residues. CDR1 KGHSH and CDR2 LQKENI come from the germline V gene. V was shortened by 5 bases and J by 2 bases, with 14 bases between the two germline ends.